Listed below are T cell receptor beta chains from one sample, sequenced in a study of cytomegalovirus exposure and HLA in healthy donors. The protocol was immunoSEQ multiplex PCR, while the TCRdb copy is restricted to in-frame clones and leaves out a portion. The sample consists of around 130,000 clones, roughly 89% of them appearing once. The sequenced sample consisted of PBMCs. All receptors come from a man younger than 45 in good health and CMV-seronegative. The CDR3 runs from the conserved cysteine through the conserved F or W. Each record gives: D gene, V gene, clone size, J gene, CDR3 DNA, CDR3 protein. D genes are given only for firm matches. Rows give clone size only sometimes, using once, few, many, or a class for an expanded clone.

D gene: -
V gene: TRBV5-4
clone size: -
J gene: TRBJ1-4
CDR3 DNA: TGTGCCAGCAGCAGACAGGCAACTAATGAAAAACTGTTTTTT
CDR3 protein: CASSRQATNEKLFF

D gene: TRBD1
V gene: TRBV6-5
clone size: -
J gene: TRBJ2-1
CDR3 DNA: TGTGCCAGCAGTTATGTTGGCAGGGGGCCAAGTGAGCAGTTCTTC
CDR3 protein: CASSYVGRGPSEQFF

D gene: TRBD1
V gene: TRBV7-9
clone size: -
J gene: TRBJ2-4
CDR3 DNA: TGTGCCAGCAGCCCCGGACAGGGGTCCCCCCTACTAGCCAAAAACATTCAGTACTTC
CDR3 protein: CASSPGQGSPLLAKNIQYF

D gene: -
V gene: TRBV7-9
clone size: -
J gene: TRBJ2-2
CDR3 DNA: TGTGCCAGCAGGTCCGGGTTGTCCACCGGGGAGCTGTTTTTT
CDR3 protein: CASRSGLSTGELFF

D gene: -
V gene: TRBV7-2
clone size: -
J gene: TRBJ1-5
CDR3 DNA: TGTGCCAGCAGCTTAGTGGACACTGGAGCCAATCAGCCCCAGCATTTT
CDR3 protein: CASSLVDTGANQPQHF

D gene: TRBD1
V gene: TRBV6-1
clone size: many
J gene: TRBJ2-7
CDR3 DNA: TGTGCCAGCTCGACAGGGGGCGGTTACGAGCAGTACTTC
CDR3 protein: CASSTGGGYEQYF

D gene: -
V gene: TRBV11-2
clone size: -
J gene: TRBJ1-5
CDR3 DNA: TGTGCCAGCAGCCCGTCGCGGGCCAGCAATCAGCCCCAGCATTTT
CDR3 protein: CASSPSRASNQPQHF

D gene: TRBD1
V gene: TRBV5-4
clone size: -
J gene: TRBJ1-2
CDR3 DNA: TGTGCCAGCAGCCCCCGGGGGGACAGGGGCAACTATGGCTACACCTTC
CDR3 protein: CASSPRGDRGNYGYTF

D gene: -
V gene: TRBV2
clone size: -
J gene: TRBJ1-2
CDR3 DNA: TGTGCCAGCAAGACGGGAGCTAACTATGGCTACACCTTC
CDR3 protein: CASKTGANYGYTF

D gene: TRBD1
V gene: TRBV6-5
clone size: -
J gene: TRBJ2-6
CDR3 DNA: TGTGCCAGCAGCCAGGACAGGGCTGGGGCCAACGTCCTGACTTTC
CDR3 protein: CASSQDRAGANVLTF

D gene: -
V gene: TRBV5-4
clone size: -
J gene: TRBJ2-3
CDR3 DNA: TGTGCCAGCTGGGAAAGGGGTATCCCTAGCACAGATACGCAGTATTTT
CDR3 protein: CASWERGIPSTDTQYF

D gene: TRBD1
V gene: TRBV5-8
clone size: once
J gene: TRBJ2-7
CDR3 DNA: TGTGCCAGCAGCGCCCGACAGGGCCGCGAGCAGTACTTC
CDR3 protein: CASSARQGREQYF

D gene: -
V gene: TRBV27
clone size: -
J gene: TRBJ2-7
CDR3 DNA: TGTGCCAGCAGTACTTCAGGGTACTCCTACGAGCAGTACTTC
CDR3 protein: CASSTSGYSYEQYF

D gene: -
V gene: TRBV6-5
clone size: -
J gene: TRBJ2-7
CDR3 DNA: TGTGCCAGCAGTTACTCTCTAGGGGACTACGAGCAGTACTTC
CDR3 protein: CASSYSLGDYEQYF

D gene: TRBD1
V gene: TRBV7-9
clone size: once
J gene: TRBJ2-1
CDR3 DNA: TGTGCCAGCAGGGACGGACAGGGTGGTTATGAGCAGTTCTTC
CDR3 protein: CASRDGQGGYEQFF

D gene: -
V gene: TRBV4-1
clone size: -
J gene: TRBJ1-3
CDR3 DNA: TGCGCCAGCAGCCAGGACGCAGGGATTAGGGGCCCTGGAAACACCATATATTTT
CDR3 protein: CASSQDAGIRGPGNTIYF

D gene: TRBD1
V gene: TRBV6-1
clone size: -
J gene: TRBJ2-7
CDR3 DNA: TGTGCCATCAGTGATTCCGGGACAGGTTCCTACGAGCAGTACTTC
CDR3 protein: CAISDSGTGSYEQYF

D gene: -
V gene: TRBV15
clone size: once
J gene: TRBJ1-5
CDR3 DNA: TGTGCCACCAGCAGACCACAGGATAGCAATCAGCCCCAGCATTTT
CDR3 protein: CATSRPQDSNQPQHF

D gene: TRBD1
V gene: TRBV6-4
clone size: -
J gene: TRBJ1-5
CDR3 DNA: TGTGCCAGCAGCCGCCCCAGGACAGGGAGCAATAGCAATCAGCCCCAGCATTTT
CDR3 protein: CASSRPRTGSNSNQPQHF

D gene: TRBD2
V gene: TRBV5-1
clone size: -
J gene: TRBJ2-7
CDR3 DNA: TGCGCCAGCAGGCCGGGACTAGCGGGGATTACCTACGAGCAGTACTTC
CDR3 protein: CASRPGLAGITYEQYF

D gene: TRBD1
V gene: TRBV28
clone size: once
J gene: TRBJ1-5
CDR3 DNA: TGTGCCAGCGGAAGAGAATCCGGGACAGGGGGCTTTTATCAGCCCCAGCATTTT
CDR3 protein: CASGRESGTGGFYQPQHF

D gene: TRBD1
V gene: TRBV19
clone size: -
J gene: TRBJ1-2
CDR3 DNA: TGTGCCAGCTATCCGGGACAGGGGAACTATGGCTACACCTTC
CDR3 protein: CASYPGQGNYGYTF

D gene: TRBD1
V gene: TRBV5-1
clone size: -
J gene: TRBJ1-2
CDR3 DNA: TGCGCCAGCAGCTTGAGCGGGACAGGTGATAACTATGGCTACACCTTC
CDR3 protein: CASSLSGTGDNYGYTF

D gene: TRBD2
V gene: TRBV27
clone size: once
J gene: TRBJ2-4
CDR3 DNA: TGTGCCAGCAGTTTCGGGGGGGCTACCAAAAACATTCAGTACTTC
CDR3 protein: CASSFGGATKNIQYF

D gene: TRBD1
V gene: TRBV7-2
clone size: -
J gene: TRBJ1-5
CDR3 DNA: TGTGCCAGCAGCTTAGTGTCGGGACAGAGCAATCAGCCCCAGCATTTT
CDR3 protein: CASSLVSGQSNQPQHF

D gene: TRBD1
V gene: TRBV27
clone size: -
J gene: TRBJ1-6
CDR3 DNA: TGTGCCAGCAGACGACAGGGGAGGGATAATTCACCCCTCCACTTT
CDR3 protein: CASRRQGRDNSPLHF

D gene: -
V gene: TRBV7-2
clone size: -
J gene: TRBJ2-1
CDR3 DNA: TGTGCCAGCAGCTTAGGCCCGCGGGATTTCAATGAGCAGTTCTTC
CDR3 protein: CASSLGPRDFNEQFF

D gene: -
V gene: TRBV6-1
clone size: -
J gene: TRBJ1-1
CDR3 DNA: TGTGCCAGCAGTGGATCCCAGAGGACTGAAGCTTTCTTT
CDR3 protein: CASSGSQRTEAFF

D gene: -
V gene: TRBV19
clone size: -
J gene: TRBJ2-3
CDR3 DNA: TGTGCCAGTGCCTCGAGCTCTAGCACAGATACGCAGTATTTT
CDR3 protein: CASASSSSTDTQYF

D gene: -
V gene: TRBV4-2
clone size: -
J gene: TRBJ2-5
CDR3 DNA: TGTGCCAGCAGCCAAGGAGGATACCGATACGATGAGACCCAGTACTTC
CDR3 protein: CASSQGGYRYDETQYF

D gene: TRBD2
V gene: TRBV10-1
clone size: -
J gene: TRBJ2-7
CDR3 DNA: TGCGCCAGCAGTCGAGCGGGACGCTCCTACGAGCAGTACTTC
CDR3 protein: CASSRAGRSYEQYF

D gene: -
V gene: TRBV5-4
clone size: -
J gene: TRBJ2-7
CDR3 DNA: TGTGCCAGCAGCTTGGCCGGGACACAAAAAGGCGAGCAGTACTTC
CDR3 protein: CASSLAGTQKGEQYF

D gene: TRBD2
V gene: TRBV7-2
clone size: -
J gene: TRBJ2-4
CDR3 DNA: TGTGCCAGCAGCTTAGTGCCTAGCGGGGGCGGGAACATTCAGTACTTC
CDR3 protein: CASSLVPSGGGNIQYF

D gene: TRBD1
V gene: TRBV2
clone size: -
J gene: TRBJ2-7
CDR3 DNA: TGTGCCAGCAGTGAATTGCCAGGGGGCTACGAGCAGTACTTC
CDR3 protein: CASSELPGGYEQYF

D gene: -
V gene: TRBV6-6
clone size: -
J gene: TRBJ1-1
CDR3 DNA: TGTGCCAGCAATATCGGGGGGAACACTGAAGCTTTCTTT
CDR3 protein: CASNIGGNTEAFF

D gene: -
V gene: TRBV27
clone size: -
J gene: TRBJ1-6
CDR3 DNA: TGTGCCAGCAGTATTCACAGGAGCTCCTATAATTCACCCCTCCACTTT
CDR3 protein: CASSIHRSSYNSPLHF

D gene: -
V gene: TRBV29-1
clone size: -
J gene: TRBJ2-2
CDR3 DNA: TGCAGCGCACTATTCGGGACTCCGAACACCGGGGAGCTGTTTTTT
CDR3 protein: CSALFGTPNTGELFF

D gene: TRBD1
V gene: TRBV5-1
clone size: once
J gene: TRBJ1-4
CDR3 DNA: TGCGCCAGCAGCTCCGGGACAGGGTCGGGAAAACTGTTTTTT
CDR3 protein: CASSSGTGSGKLFF

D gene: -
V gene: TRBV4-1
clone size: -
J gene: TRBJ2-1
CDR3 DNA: TGCGCCAGCAGCCAAGTTGCGAAGAGGGATGAGCAGTTCTTC
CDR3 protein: CASSQVAKRDEQFF

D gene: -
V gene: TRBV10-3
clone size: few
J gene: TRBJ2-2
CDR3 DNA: TGTGCCATCTGGGGGGTTCCCGGGGAGCTGTTTTTT
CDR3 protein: CAIWGVPGELFF

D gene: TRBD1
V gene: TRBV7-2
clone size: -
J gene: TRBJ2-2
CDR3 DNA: TGTGCCAGCAGCTTTTGGACAGGGGTTACCCGGGAGCTGTTTTTT
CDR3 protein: CASSFWTGVTRELFF

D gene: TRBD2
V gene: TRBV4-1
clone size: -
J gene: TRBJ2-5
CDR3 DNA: TGCGCCAGCAGCCAAGCTGCATCTAGCGGGGGGGCCGGGGAGACCCAGTACTTC
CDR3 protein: CASSQAASSGGAGETQYF

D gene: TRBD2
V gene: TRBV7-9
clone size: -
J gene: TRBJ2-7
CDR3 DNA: TGTGCCAGCAGCTTCGCGGGGGGCACCCTCGTGAGCGAGCAGTACTTC
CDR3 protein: CASSFAGGTLVSEQYF

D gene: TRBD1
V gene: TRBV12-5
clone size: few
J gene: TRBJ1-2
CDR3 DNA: TGTGCTAGTGGGACACAGGGGGCTGGGTACGGCTACACCTTC
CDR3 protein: CASGTQGAGYGYTF

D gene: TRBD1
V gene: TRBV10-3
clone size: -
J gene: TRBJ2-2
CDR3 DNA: TGTGCCATCAATACCGGGACAGGGGAAATCACCGGGGAGCTGTTTTTT
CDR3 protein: CAINTGTGEITGELFF

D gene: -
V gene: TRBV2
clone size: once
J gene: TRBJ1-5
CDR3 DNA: TGTGCCAGCAGTGAACTTGGGGGCCATATGAGCAATCAGCCCCAGCATTTT
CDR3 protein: CASSELGGHMSNQPQHF

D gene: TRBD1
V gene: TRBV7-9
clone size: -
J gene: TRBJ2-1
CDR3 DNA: TGTGCCAGCAGCTACCGGGACAGGGTTTATAAGGAGCAGTTCTTC
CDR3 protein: CASSYRDRVYKEQFF

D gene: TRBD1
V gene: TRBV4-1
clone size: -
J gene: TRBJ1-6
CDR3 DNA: TGCGCCAGCAGCCAAGTCGGGACAGGGATTTCACCCCTCCACTTT
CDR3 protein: CASSQVGTGISPLHF